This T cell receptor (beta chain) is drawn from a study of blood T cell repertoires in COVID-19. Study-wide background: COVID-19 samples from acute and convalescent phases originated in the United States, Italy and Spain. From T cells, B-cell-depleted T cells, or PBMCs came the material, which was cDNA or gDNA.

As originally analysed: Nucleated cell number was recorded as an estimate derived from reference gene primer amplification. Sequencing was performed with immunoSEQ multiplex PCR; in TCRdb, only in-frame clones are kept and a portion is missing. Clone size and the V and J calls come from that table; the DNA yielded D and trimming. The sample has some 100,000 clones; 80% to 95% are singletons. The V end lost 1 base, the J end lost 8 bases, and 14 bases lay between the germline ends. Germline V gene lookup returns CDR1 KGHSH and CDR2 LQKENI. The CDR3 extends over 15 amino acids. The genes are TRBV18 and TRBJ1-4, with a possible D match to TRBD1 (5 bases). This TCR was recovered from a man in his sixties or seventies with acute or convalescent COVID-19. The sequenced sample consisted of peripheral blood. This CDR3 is CASSPQQGEAEKLFF. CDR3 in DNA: TGTGCCAGCTCACCACAGCAAGGGGAGGCGGAAAAACTGTTTTTT.